This is a list of T cell receptor beta chains from one sample in a study of Ad26.COV2.S vaccination and SARS-CoV-2 variants. Profiled with immunoSEQ multiplex PCR; TCRdb holds only in-frame clones, not every one. The sample carries some 250,000 clones, around 87% recorded once. The sequencing here drew on peripheral blood, taken in a trial of Ad26.COV2.S vaccine versus placebo. Source of these receptors: a person aged 18-65 years who received the Ad26.COV2.S COVID-19 vaccine or a placebo. CDR3s include the opening cysteine and the closing phenylalanine or tryptophan. D genes are given only for firm matches. Rows may omit the clone size; those that give it use once, few, many or a size class.

>TRBJ2-1|TRBV7-6|NA|TRBD2
TGTGCCAGCAGCTTATCGGGACTAGCGGGGAGCAATGAGCAGTTCTTC
CASSLSGLAGSNEQFF
>TRBJ1-3|TRBV10-1|few|TRBD1
TGCGCCAGCAGTTCGACAGGGTCGGAGGGAAACACCATATATTTT
CASSSTGSEGNTIYF
>TRBJ2-3|TRBV25-1|NA|NA
TGTGCCAGCAGTGTGGCGGGGCAGGGTACGCAGTATTTT
CASSVAGQGTQYF
>TRBJ1-3|TRBV6-2/TRBV6-3|NA|NA
TGTGCCAGCAGTTACATCGCAGGGCTCCCGGGAGACACCATATATTTT
CASSYIAGLPGDTIYF
>TRBJ2-1|TRBV18|NA|NA
TGTGCCAGCTCACCACAGGCGCCCCGGAACAATGAGCAGTTCTTC
CASSPQAPRNNEQFF
>TRBJ1-2|TRBV19|NA|NA
TGTGCCAGTAGTATACCCAACAAGGACTATGGCTACACCTTC
CASSIPNKDYGYTF
>TRBJ2-3|TRBV5-6|NA|TRBD1
TGTGCCAGCAGCTTCGACTGGACAGGGGGAAATACGCAGTATTTT
CASSFDWTGGNTQYF
>TRBJ2-7|TRBV12-3/TRBV12-4|NA|TRBD2
TGTGCCAGCAGTCGAAGCGGGGTCTACGAGCAGTACTTC
CASSRSGVYEQYF
>TRBJ2-7|TRBV4-1|NA|NA
TGCGCCAGCAGCCAAGGGATGCGGGCCTCCTACGAGCAGTACTTC
CASSQGMRASYEQYF
>TRBJ2-1|TRBV12-3/TRBV12-4|once|NA
TGTGCCAGCAGTTCACGGACTAAAAATGAGCAGTTCTTC
CASSSRTKNEQFF
>TRBJ2-3|TRBV20-1|NA|NA
TGCAGTGCTAGTAGGGAGTACCGACCAGATACGCAGTATTTT
CSASREYRPDTQYF
>TRBJ2-5|TRBV7-2|NA|TRBD2
TGTGCCAGCAGCCCCCCGGGACTAGCGGGAGGGCCCTCCGAAGAGACCCAGTACTTC
CASSPPGLAGGPSEETQYF
>TRBJ2-7|TRBV4-2|NA|TRBD1
TGTGCCAGCAGCCAAGAATCCGACAGGGTAAACGAGCAGTACTTC
CASSQESDRVNEQYF
>TRBJ2-1|TRBV19|NA|NA
TGTGCCAGTAGTGTTGGGGCAACAAGGGGGAATGAGCAGTTCTTC
CASSVGATRGNEQFF
>TRBJ1-4|TRBV7-3|NA|NA
TGTGCCAGCAGCTTAAGAAGGGGCGAAAAACTGTTTTTT
CASSLRRGEKLFF
>TRBJ1-3|TRBV5-5|NA|NA
TGTGCCAGCAGCCTAGAGTCCTACTCTGGAAACACCATATATTTT
CASSLESYSGNTIYF
>TRBJ1-1|TRBV5-3|NA|NA
TGTGCCAGAAGCTACGTAAATGAAGCTTTCTTT
CARSYVNEAFF
>TRBJ2-2|TRBV7-2|NA|TRBD1
TGTGCCAGCAGCGATCCGGGACAGGCAAACACCGGGGAGCTGTTTTTT
CASSDPGQANTGELFF
>TRBJ2-2|TRBV11-3|NA|TRBD1
TGTGCCAGCAGTTGGGGGGACAGGACTTCCACGAACACCGGGGAGCTGTTTTTT
CASSWGDRTSTNTGELFF
>TRBJ2-7|TRBV5-1|NA|TRBD1
TGCGCCAGCAGCCCGCACCGGACAGGGATCGCCTACGAGCAGTACTTC
CASSPHRTGIAYEQYF
>TRBJ2-6|TRBV2|NA|NA
TGTGCCAGCAGGAGGGGCTGGACCGGGAGCTCTGGGGCCAACGTCCTGACTTTC
CASRRGWTGSSGANVLTF
>TRBJ2-5|TRBV6-4|NA|TRBD1
TGTGCCAGCAGCGTGGGACAGGGGCCGGGGGAGACCCAGTACTTC
CASSVGQGPGETQYF